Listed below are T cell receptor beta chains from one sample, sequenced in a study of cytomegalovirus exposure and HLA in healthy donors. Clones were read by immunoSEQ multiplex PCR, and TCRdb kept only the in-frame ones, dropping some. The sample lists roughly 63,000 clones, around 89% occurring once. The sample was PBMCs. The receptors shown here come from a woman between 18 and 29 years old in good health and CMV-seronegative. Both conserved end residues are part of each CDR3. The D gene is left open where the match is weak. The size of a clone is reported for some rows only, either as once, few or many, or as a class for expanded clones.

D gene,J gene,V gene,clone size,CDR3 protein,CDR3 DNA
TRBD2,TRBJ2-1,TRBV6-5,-,CASSYSREGPYNEQFF,TGTGCCAGCAGTTACTCGCGGGAGGGCCCGTACAATGAGCAGTTCTTC
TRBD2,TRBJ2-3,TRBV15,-,CATSRDLAGLSTDTQYF,TGTGCCACCAGCAGAGATCTAGCGGGATTATCCACAGATACGCAGTATTTT
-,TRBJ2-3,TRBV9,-,CASSTRRGGVDTQYF,TGTGCCAGCAGCACACGTAGGGGGGGAGTAGATACGCAGTATTTT
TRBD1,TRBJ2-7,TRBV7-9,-,CASRKQGAVYEQYF,TGTGCCAGCAGGAAACAGGGGGCGGTCTACGAGCAGTACTTC
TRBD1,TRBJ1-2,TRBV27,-,CASSRPGGKGYTF,TGTGCCAGCAGTCGCCCAGGGGGAAAAGGCTACACCTTC
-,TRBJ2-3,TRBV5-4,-,CASRPDLMVPDTQYF,TGTGCCAGCAGGCCGGACTTGATGGTCCCAGATACGCAGTATTTT
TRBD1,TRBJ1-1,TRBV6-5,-,CASSRGTGLSEAFF,TGTGCCAGCAGTAGGGGGACAGGGCTGTCTGAAGCTTTCTTT
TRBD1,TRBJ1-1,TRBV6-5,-,CASRGQGGGTEAFF,TGTGCCAGCAGGGGACAGGGTGGGGGCACTGAAGCTTTCTTT
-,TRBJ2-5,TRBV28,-,CASSGLGNRQETQYF,TGTGCCAGCAGTGGCCTCGGGAACAGACAAGAGACCCAGTACTTC
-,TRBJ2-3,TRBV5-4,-,CASSQSRWRDPDTQYF,TGTGCCAGCAGCCAGAGCCGATGGAGGGACCCAGATACGCAGTATTTT
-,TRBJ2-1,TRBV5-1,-,CASSSPKQDEQFF,TGCGCCAGCAGCTCCCCAAAACAGGATGAGCAGTTCTTC
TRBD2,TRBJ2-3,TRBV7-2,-,CASSLRAGGIIDTQYF,TGTGCCAGCAGCTTACGGGCGGGGGGGATTATTGATACGCAGTATTTT
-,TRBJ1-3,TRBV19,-,CASSPLLSSGNTIYF,TGTGCCAGTAGTCCATTGCTGAGCTCTGGAAACACCATATATTTT
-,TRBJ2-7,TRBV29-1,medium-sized,CGWTIRPAHEQYF,TGCGGCTGGACTATCCGGCCTGCGCACGAGCAGTACTTC
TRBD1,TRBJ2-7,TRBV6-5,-,CASSYSQGVGYEQYF,TGTGCCAGCAGTTACTCACAGGGGGTTGGCTACGAGCAGTACTTC
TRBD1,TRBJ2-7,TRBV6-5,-,CASSYRGTGPGEQYF,TGTGCCAGCAGTTACAGGGGGACAGGGCCTGGGGAGCAGTACTTC
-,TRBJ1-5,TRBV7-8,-,CASIHGRELNQPQHF,TGTGCCAGCATCCACGGGAGGGAACTGAATCAGCCCCAGCATTTT
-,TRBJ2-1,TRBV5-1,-,CASSFARKVNEQFF,TGCGCCAGCAGCTTCGCCAGGAAGGTCAATGAGCAGTTCTTC
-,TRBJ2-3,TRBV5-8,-,CASSLGLLSAFTDTQYF,TGTGCCAGCAGCTTGGGGCTGTTGAGCGCCTTCACAGATACGCAGTATTTT
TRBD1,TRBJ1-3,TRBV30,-,CAWSHGDRENTIYF,TGTGCCTGGAGCCATGGGGACAGGGAAAACACCATATATTTT
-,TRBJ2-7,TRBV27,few,CASSPGSYEQYF,TGTGCCAGCAGTCCAGGGTCCTACGAGCAGTACTTC
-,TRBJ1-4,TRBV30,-,CAWSVGVGKLFF,TGTGCCTGGAGTGTAGGGGTCGGAAAACTGTTTTTT
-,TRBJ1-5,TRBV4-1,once,CASSQVLGAGNQPQHF,TGCGCCAGCAGCCAAGTTTTAGGGGCCGGCAATCAGCCCCAGCATTTT
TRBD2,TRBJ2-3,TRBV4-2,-,CASSQELAGGPVDTQYF,TGTGCCAGCAGCCAAGAACTAGCGGGAGGGCCCGTAGATACGCAGTATTTT
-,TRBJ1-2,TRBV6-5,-,CASSYSSGGDFGYTF,TGTGCCAGCAGTTACTCGTCGGGGGGCGATTTTGGCTACACCTTC
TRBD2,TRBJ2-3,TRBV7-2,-,CASSLEARGGLDTQYF,TGTGCCAGCAGCTTAGAAGCTCGCGGGGGGTTGGATACGCAGTATTTT
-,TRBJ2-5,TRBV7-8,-,CASADWEETQYF,TGTGCCAGTGCCGACTGGGAAGAGACCCAGTACTTC
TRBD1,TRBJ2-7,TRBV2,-,CASTPIGTGIYEQYF,TGTGCCAGCACTCCAATCGGGACAGGCATTTACGAGCAGTACTTC
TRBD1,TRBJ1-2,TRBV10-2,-,CASSGSGQGVGYTF,TGCGCCAGCAGTGGATCGGGACAGGGCGTTGGCTACACCTTC
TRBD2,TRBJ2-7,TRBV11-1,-,CASGQAGGPYEQYF,TGTGCCAGCGGGCAAGCGGGAGGGCCGTACGAGCAGTACTTC
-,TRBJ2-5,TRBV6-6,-,CASNLGQSQETQYF,TGTGCCAGCAACCTCGGACAGTCCCAAGAGACCCAGTACTTC
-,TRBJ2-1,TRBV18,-,CASSPSGGGAGYEQFF,TGTGCCAGCTCACCCAGTGGCGGGGGCGCGGGATATGAGCAGTTCTTC
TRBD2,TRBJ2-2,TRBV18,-,CASSPRRGGNTGELFF,TGTGCCAGCTCACCACGGCGCGGGGGGAACACCGGGGAGCTGTTTTTT
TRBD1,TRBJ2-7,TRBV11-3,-,CATRKPGTGDYEQYF,TGTGCCACCCGCAAACCGGGGACAGGGGACTACGAGCAGTACTTC
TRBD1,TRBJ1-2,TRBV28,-,CASTGDRVNGYTF,TGTGCCAGCACCGGGGACAGGGTAAACGGCTACACCTTC
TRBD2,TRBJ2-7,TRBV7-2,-,CASSLAVSGGAYEQYF,TGTGCCAGCAGCTTAGCGGTCAGCGGGGGGGCCTACGAGCAGTACTTC
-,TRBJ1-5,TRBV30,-,CAWSVRAGQPQHF,TGTGCCTGGAGTGTACGTGCAGGGCAGCCCCAGCATTTT
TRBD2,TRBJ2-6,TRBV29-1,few,CSVESGGGANVLTF,TGCAGCGTTGAATCGGGGGGAGGGGCCAACGTCCTGACTTTC
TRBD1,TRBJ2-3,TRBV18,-,CASSPARDRGRDTQYF,TGTGCCAGCTCACCCGCCCGGGACAGGGGGCGAGATACGCAGTATTTT
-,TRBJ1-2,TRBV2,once,CASWGGDGYTF,TGTGCCAGCTGGGGCGGGGATGGCTACACCTTC
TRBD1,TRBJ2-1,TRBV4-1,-,CASSQVGTAPYNEQFF,TGCGCCAGCAGCCAAGTAGGGACAGCCCCCTACAATGAGCAGTTCTTC
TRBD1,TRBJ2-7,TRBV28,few,CASGTGSTLYEQYF,TGTGCCAGCGGGACAGGGAGCACCCTATACGAGCAGTACTTC
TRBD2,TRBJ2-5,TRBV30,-,CAWSAGLAGGGETQYF,TGTGCCTGGAGTGCAGGACTAGCGGGAGGTGGGGAGACCCAGTACTTC
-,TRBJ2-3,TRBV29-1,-,CSVGTPGREQYF,TGCAGCGTTGGGACTCCCGGGCGAGAGCAGTATTTT
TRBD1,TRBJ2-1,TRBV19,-,CASSEGTEYNEQFF,TGTGCCAGTAGTGAGGGGACAGAATACAATGAGCAGTTCTTC
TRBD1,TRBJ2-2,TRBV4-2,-,CASSLRRTGITGELFF,TGTGCCAGCAGCCTCCGGCGGACAGGGATCACCGGGGAGCTGTTTTTT